The present T cell receptor beta chain was sequenced within a study of blood T cell repertoires in COVID-19. The wider study: T cells, B-cell-depleted T cells, or PBMCs provided the cDNA or gDNA that served as material.

The CDR3 loop spans 13 amino acids. The germline V gene encodes CDR1 MNHEY and CDR2 SVGAGI. Trimming stripped 6 bases from V and 1 base from J, with 9 bases between. Original processing notes: Estimated nucleated cell counts came from reference gene primer amplification. Here immunoSEQ multiplex PCR was the method, and the copy in TCRdb shows in-frame clones only, minus some. V, J and clone size reflect that table, while D and trimming were determined from the DNA. The sample yields about 180,000 clones, more than 75% seen once. Sequences were obtained from peripheral blood. V gene TRBV6-5 combines with J gene TRBJ1-1; no reliable D call. The clonotype comes from a woman aged 70-85 years with acute or convalescent COVID-19. Here the CDR3 DNA reads TGTGCCAGCAGCCCCTTTAGGAACACTGAAGCTTTCTTT. Translated, it gives CASSPFRNTEAFF.